The sequence of this T cell receptor beta chain was determined in a study of blood T cells in healthy people across ages. Overall study results and limits: Naive and antigen-experienced cells could not be conclusively compared, given unsorted PBMCs. TCR beta diversity per million T cells fell roughly linearly with age. Naive T cell percentage showed a strong correlation with TCR beta diversity.

Germline CDR1 SGHTA, CDR2 FQGNSA. Deletions cut 1 base from V and 7 bases from J, with 13 bases between. The CDR3 consists of 14 residues. Combining a sample-barcoded 5' primer with a J-beta primer mix, a second PCR ran for roughly 7 to 11 cycles. With 12 random nucleotides, a template-switch adaptor tagged each individual cDNA molecule. TCRdb processed the 5' RACE reads anew with MiXCR; each CDR3 protein has one entry. The data show roughly 900,000 distinct CDR3 sequences, less than 35% seen once. There are many counts of this clonotype. Antigen: not known. The TCR was taken from a woman of 80 years or more in good health. Input material: blood. The chain links TRBV7-2 to TRBJ1-2, with D unresolved. CDR3: CASSLGREMGGYTF. For the CDR3, the DNA is TGTGCCAGCAGCTTAGGCCGGGAGATGGGTGGCTACACCTTC.